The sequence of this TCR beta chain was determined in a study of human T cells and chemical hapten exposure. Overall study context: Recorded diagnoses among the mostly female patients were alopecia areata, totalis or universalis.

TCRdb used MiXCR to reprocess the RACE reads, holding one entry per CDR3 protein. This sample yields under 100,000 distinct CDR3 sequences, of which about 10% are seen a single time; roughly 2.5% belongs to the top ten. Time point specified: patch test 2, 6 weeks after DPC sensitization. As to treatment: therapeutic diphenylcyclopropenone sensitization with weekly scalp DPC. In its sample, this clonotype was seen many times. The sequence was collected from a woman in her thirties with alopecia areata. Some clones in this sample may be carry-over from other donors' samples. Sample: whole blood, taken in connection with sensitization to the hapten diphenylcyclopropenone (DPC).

The CDR3 coding sequence is TGCAGTGCTAGAGTTCGGGGGAACACTGAAGCTTTCTTT. It yields the protein CSARVRGNTEAFF. The gene calls are TRBV20-1 and TRBJ1-1; no definite D call. Per the germline V gene, CDR1 is DFQATT and CDR2 is SNEGSKA (reference sequence). Trimming removed 1 base from V and 1 base from J, with 7 bases in between. The CDR3 runs to 13 residues.